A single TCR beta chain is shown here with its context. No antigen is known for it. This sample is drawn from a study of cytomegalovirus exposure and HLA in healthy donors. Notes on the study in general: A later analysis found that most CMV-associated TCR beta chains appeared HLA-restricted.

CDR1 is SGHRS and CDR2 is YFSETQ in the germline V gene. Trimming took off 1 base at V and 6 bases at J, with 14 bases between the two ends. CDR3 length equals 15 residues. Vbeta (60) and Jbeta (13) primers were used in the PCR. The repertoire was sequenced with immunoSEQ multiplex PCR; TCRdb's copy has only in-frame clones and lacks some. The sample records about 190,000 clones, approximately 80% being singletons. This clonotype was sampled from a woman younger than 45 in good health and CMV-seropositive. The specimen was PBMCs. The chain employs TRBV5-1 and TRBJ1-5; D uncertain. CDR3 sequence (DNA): TGCGCCAGCAGCTTGCTTCCGGGGATGAGTCAGCCCCAGCATTTT. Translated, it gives CASSLLPGMSQPQHF.